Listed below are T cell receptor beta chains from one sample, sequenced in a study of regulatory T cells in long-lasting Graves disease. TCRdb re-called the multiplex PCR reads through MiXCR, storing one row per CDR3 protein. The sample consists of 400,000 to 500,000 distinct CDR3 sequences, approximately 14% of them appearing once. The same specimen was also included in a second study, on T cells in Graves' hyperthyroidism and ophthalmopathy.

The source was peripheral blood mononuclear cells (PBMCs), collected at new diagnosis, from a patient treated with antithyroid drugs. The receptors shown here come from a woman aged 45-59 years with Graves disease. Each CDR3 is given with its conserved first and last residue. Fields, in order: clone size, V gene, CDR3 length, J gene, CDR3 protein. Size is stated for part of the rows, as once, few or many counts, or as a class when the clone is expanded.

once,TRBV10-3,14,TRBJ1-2,CAISESDRGYGYTF
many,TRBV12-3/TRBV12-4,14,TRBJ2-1,CASSPGRAYNEQFF
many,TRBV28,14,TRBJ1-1,CASTLKQRGTEAFF
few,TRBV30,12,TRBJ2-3,CAWSLLGDTQYF
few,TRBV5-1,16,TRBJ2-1,CASSLEGRTRTDEQFF
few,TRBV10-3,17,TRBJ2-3,CAISEPTRGKRTDTQYF
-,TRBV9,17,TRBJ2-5,CASSAGGSGMFSETQYF
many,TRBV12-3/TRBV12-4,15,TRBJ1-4,CASSHGQGGGEKLFF
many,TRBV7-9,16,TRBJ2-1,CASSRGRTGQGHEQFF
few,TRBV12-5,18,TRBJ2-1,CASGLVGLGGSSYNEQFF
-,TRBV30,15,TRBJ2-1,CAWRVPGALGNEQFF
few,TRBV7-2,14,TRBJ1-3,CASSSLSPGNTIYF
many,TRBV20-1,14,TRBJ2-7,CSARRAGTQYEQYF
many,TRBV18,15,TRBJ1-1,CASSPPEHRNTEAFF
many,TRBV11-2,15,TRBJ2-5,CASSLGQGIQETQYF
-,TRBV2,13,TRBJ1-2,CASNGDTLYGYTF
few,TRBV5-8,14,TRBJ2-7,CASSLVGKTYEQYF
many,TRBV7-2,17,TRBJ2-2,CASSPAGGGPGTGELFF
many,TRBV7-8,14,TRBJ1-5,CASSLGTTKQPQHF
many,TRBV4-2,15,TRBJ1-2,CASSQDRVRGGGYTF
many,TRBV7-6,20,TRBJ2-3,CASSLPIAGAGTTHTDTQYF
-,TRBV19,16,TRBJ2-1,CASSIDSSGAYNEQFF
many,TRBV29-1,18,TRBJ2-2,CSVEDNPGAASRTGELFF
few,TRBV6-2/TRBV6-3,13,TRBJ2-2,CASRQPPTGELFF
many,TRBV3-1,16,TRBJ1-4,CASSQAGRPTNEKLFF
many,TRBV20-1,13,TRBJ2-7,CSAIGDGTYEQYF
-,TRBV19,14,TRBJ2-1,CASSIVPANNEQFF
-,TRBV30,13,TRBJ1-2,CAWDRRTVGGYTF
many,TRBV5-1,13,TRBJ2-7,CASSFRPRDEQYF
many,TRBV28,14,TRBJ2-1,CASSLQNFYNEQFF
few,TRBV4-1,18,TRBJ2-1,CASSFSSGIRTTYNEQFF
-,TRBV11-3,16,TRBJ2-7,CASSLAWTARGPEQYF
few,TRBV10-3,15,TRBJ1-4,CAISPGSPTNEKLFF
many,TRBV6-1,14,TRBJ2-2,CATTWDRVAGELFF
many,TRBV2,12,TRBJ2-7,CASSLLPYEQYF
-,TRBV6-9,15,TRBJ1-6,CASSYIEGNNSPLHF
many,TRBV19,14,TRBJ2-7,CASSKERASYEQYF
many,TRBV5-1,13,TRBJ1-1,CASSMGQGAEAFF
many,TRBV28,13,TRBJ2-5,CASDYRGQETQYF
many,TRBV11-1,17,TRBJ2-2,CASSSLAGGPNTGELFF
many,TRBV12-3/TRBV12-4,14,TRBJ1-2,CASSFLGGGDGYTF
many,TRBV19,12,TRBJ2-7,CATGQGTYEQYF
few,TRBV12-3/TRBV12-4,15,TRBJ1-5,CASSLRAVSNQPQHF
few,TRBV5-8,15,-,CASSLASAGVETQYF
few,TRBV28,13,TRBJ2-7,CASTGYQTYEQYF
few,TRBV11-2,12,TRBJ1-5,CASSSQGQPQHF
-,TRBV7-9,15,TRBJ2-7,CASSPQSGRSYEQYF
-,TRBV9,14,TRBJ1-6,CASSQTGLDSPLHF
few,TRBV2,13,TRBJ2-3,CASIAGGTDTQYF
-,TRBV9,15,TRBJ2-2,CASSVVPLFTGELFF
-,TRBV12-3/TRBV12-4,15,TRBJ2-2,CASSSDQGNTGELFF
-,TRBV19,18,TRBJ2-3,CASSIYRFAGGGTDTQYF
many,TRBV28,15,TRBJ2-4,CASRGQGAAKNIQYF